This T cell receptor (beta chain) was captured by sequencing in a study of cytomegalovirus exposure and HLA in healthy donors. V was pared by 5 bases and J by 7 bases, with 11 bases of the junction left unmatched. This CDR3 region has 15 residues. The V gene's germline CDR1 is SGHTA and CDR2 FQGTGA. PCR was performed using 60 Vbeta and 13 Jbeta primers. The repertoire was sequenced with immunoSEQ multiplex PCR; TCRdb's copy has only in-frame clones and lacks some. Of about 180,000 clones in the sample, around 78% were seen once. The receptor's source is a man younger than 35 in good health and CMV-seronegative. What was sequenced was PBMCs. The gene calls are TRBV7-3 and TRBJ1-2, with 9 bases lining up with TRBD1. The CDR3 spells CASSLTPQGASGYTF. CDR3 in DNA: TGTGCCAGCAGCCTGACCCCACAGGGGGCGAGTGGCTACACCTTC.